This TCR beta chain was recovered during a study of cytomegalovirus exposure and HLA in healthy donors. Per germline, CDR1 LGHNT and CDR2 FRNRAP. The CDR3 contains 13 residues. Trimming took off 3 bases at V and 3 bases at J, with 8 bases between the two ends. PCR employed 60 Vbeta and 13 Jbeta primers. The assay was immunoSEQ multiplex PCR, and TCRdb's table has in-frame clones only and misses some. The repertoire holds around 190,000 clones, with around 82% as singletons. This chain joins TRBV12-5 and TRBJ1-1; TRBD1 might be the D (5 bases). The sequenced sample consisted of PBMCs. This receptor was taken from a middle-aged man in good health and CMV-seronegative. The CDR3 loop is CASGFKGDTEAFF. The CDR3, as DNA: TGTGCTAGTGGTTTTAAAGGGGACACTGAAGCTTTCTTT. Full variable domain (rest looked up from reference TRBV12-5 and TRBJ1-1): DARVTQTPRHKVTEMGQEVTMRCQPILGHNTVFWYRQTMMQGLELLAYFRNRAPLDDSGMPKDRFSAEMPDATLATLKIQPSEPRDSAVYFCASGFKGDTEAFFGQGTRLTVV.